The 17 T cell receptor beta chains listed next were all sequenced from one sample in a study of Graves' ophthalmopathy and Graves' hyperthyroidism. RNA transcripts served as template for amplifying TCR beta CDR3 sequences. After a first-round RT-PCR with HTBI primers, a second-round multiplex PCR was run. Via MiXCR, TCRdb re-called the multiplex PCR reads, giving one row per CDR3 protein. The table shows 150,000 or so distinct CDR3 sequences, with approximately 38% occurring only once. Input material: peripheral blood. The receptors stem from a woman between 40 and 50 years old with Graves' ophthalmopathy.

This clonotype occurred many times. V gene TRBV28 combines with J gene TRBJ2-2; D is uncertain. The CDR3 totals 14 residues. V was clipped by 3 bases and J by 6 bases, with 11 bases between them. Per the germline V gene, CDR1 is MDHEN and CDR2 is SYDVKM. The CDR3 sequence is CASSLTPFAGELFF. For the CDR3, the DNA is TGTGCCAGCAGTTTGACCCCTTTTGCCGGGGAGCTGTTTTTT.

The rearrangement links TRBV29-1 to TRBJ2-7; D might be TRBD2 (5 bases). Germline CDR1 and CDR2: SQVTM and ANQGSEA. Trimming cost V 1 base and J 3 bases, with 13 bases left between them. The CDR3 has 14 residues. CDR3 protein: CSVEVGGSRYEQYF. CDR3 in DNA: TGCAGCGTTGAAGTGGGTGGGAGTCGCTACGAGCAGTACTTC.

This clonotype was seen repeatedly, ten times or more. J is TRBJ1-5 and V is TRBV7-2; D unclear. The germline gives CDR1 SGHTA, CDR2 FQGNSA. Trimming shortened V by 5 bases and J by 3 bases, and 8 bases separated the two germline ends. CDR3 size: 13 residues. The CDR3 here is CASSNGPNQPQHF. CDR3 sequence (DNA): TGTGCCAGCAGCAACGGCCCCAATCAGCCCCAGCATTTT. The whole variable domain, remainder taken from reference TRBV7-2 and TRBJ1-5, is GAGVSQSPSNKVTEKGKDVELRCDPISGHTALYWYRQSLGQGLEFLIYFQGNSAPDKSGLPSDRFSAERTGGSVSTLTIQRTQQEDSAVYLCASSNGPNQPQHFGDGTRLSIL.

This rearrangement joins TRBV7-2 to TRBJ2-7, with D unresolved. The CDR3 covers 14 residues. Germline V gene sequence: CDR1 SGHTA, CDR2 FQGNSA. Trimming removed 5 bases at V and 0 bases at J, with 11 bases between. Here the CDR3 reads CASSRRIISYEQYF. The CDR3 DNA reads as TGTGCCAGCAGCCGGCGGATCATCTCCTACGAGCAGTACTTC.

Ten or more counts support this clonotype. The rearrangement links TRBV12-3 or TRBV12-4 to TRBJ1-1; 8 nucleotides agree with TRBD1. Trimming removed 6 bases from V and 7 bases from J; junction bases left unmatched: 10. This CDR3 contains 14 residues. CDR3 sequence reads: CASRVIGQGGEAFF. DNA for the CDR3: TGTGCCAGCAGAGTTATTGGACAGGGCGGTGAAGCTTTCTTT.

In nucleotides, the CDR3 is TGTGCCAGCAGTCCTATTCTGGGACTACTGAACATCCCCGGGGAGCTGTTTTTT. As protein: CASSPILGLLNIPGELFF. The chain links TRBV6-2 or TRBV6-3 to TRBJ2-2; the match to TRBD2 covers 7 bases. The CDR3 spans 18 residues. The germline CDR1 and CDR2 sequences are MNHEY and SVGEGT. J was trimmed by 6 bases and V by 5 bases; bases with no gene match: 18.

This clonotype was counted only a few times. The CDR3: CASSLGIYEQYF. The CDR3 region has the DNA TGTGCCAGCAGTCTCGGGATCTACGAGCAGTACTTC. V is TRBV6-2 or TRBV6-3 and J is TRBJ2-7, with D possibly TRBD2 on 5 matching bases. The CDR3 covers 12 residues. The germline V gene has CDR1 MNHEY and CDR2 SVGEGT. The V end lost 5 bases, the J end lost 3 bases, and 8 bases lay between the germline ends.

Remarks on this clonotype: The CDR3 ends on some other residue instead of the conserved phenylalanine or tryptophan, so this is likely a read error. The chain uses TRBV6-2 or TRBV6-3 and TRBJ1-5; the D gene is possibly TRBD1 (6 bases). Germline-derived CDR1 and CDR2 are MNHEY and SVGEGT. The ends were cut back, 3 bases at V and 3 bases at J, with 15 bases in the middle. The CDR3 is 16 amino acids. The CDR3, as DNA: TGTGCCAGCAGTTATGGCACAGGGCACTTCAATCAGCCCCAGCATTGT. Encoded protein: CASSYGTGHFNQPQHC.

This clonotype was detected ten times or more. The chain has TRBV28 and TRBJ1-1, with a tentative D call TRBD1 (5 bases). The CDR3 runs 15 residues. Germline CDR1 and CDR2: MDHEN and SYDVKM. V lost 2 bases and J 6 bases, leaving 16 bases between the germline ends. For the CDR3, the DNA is TGTGCCAGCAGTTTAGGGGCAGCCCAGTGGGCTGAAGCTTTCTTT. Translated: CASSLGAAQWAEAFF.

This clonotype was observed a handful of times. As DNA, the CDR3 is TGCAGCGTGTCACAGGGATCCGATTCACCCCTCCACTTT. It is translated as CSVSQGSDSPLHF. The J gene is TRBJ1-6, the V gene TRBV29-1, with TRBD1 as a possible D gene (6 bases). V was trimmed by 6 bases and J by 8 bases, leaving 14 bases between them. CDR3 length: 13 amino acids. Germline lookup yields CDR1 SQVTM and CDR2 ANQGSEA.

This clonotype was seen more than once but under ten times. This chain links TRBV6-5 with TRBJ1-5; D is possibly TRBD1 (6 bases). Trimming removed 3 bases from V and 1 base from J, with 10 bases in between. Looked up from germline, CDR1 is MNHEY and CDR2 is SVGAGI. The CDR3 length is 15 residues. In DNA form, the CDR3 reads TGTGCCAGCAGTTATGCCGGACAGAGCAATCAGCCCCAGCATTTT. Translating gives CASSYAGQSNQPQHF.

In its sample, this clonotype was seen many times. The chain recombines TRBV7-2 with TRBJ1-1; D might be TRBD1 (5 bases). Germline V CDR1 and CDR2: SGHTA, FQGNSA. The CDR3 contains 14 residues. V was trimmed by 5 bases and J by 2 bases, leaving 12 bases between them. The CDR3 protein is CASSPRQINTEAFF. Here the CDR3 DNA reads TGTGCCAGCAGCCCCCGACAGATAAACACTGAAGCTTTCTTT.

This clonotype was detected ten times or more. The chain combines TRBV4-1 with TRBJ1-5; unclear D gene. This CDR3 contains 13 residues. Germline lookup yields CDR1 MGHRA and CDR2 YSYEKL. Trimming pared 5 bases from V and 4 bases from J, leaving 9 bases between. CDR3 protein: CASSFVPNQPQHF. CDR3 bases: TGCGCCAGCAGCTTTGTTCCGAATCAGCCCCAGCATTTT.

In its sample, this clonotype was seen many times. The V call is TRBV24-1, the J call TRBJ1-1; D possibly corresponds to TRBD1 (5 bases). The length of the CDR3 is 13 residues. The V gene's germline CDR1 is KGHDR and CDR2 SFDVKD. The V end lost 1 base, the J end lost 11 bases, and 13 bases lay between the germline ends. CDR3 in DNA: TGTGCCACCAGTGATTTTCAGGGCACCGGCGCTTTCTTT. This sequence encodes CATSDFQGTGAFF.

This clonotype turned up a few times. A much larger clone lies a single base off, so this may be a read error. The chain employs TRBV28 and TRBJ1-6; D is unresolved. Germline V gene sequence: CDR1 MDHEN, CDR2 SYDVKM. CDR3 length: 14 amino acids. The CDR3 DNA reads TGTGCCAGCAGTTTAGGGTTGGATAATTCACCCCCCCACTTT. It encodes CASSLGLDNSPPHF.

This clonotype was seen many times. The CDR3 region has the DNA TGTGCCAGCAGCCCAATCCGGGGCATCGCTGGGGCCAACGTCCTGACTTTC. Its translation is CASSPIRGIAGANVLTF. The chain recombines TRBV12-3 or TRBV12-4 with TRBJ2-6; the D gene could be TRBD1 or TRBD2 (5 bases each). Trimming removed 6 bases at V and 2 bases at J, with 17 bases between. This CDR3 contains 17 residues.

The chain is built from TRBV7-9 and TRBJ2-7; D is possibly TRBD2 (6 bases). CDR1 and CDR2 (germline): SEHNR, FQNEAQ (reference sequence). Deletions cut 3 bases from V and 0 bases from J, with 12 bases between. This CDR3 contains 15 residues. As DNA, the CDR3 is TGTGCCAGCAGCTTGGGCGGGACGATCTCCTACGAGCAGTACTTC. It translates to CASSLGGTISYEQYF.